This entry lists 17 T cell receptor beta chains sequenced from one sample in a study of T cell changes during pregnancy in multiple sclerosis. The repertoire was sequenced with immunoSEQ multiplex PCR; TCRdb's copy has only in-frame clones and lacks some. The sample includes tens of thousands of clones, under 95% of them seen just once. Sequenced material: peripheral blood, taken in the third trimester of pregnancy. The receptors were gathered from a female donor in good health, enrolled as a control in a pregnancy study.

This chain links TRBV19 with TRBJ2-5, with 8 positions matching TRBD1. Germline loops: CDR1 LNHDA, CDR2 SQIVND (reference sequence). This CDR3 has 14 residues. The J segment lost 5 bases and the V segment lost 10 bases, leaving 12 bases of the junction unmatched. CDR3 in DNA: TGTGCCACGCGTAACGTCGACAGGGGTGAGACCCAGTACTTC. Its protein is CATRNVDRGETQYF. Full variable domain (rest looked up from reference TRBV19 and TRBJ2-5): DGGITQSPKYLFRKEGQNVTLSCEQNLNHDAMYWYRQDPGQGLRLIYYSQIVNDFQKGDIAEGYSVSREKKESFPLTVTSAQKNPTAFYLCATRNVDRGETQYFGPGTRLLVL.

V and J are TRBV6-1 and TRBJ1-1, with D perhaps TRBD1 (6 bases). Looked up from germline, CDR1 is MNHNS and CDR2 is SASEGT. This CDR3 is 15 amino acids long. V gave up 6 bases and J gave up 4 bases, with 18 bases separating them. This CDR3 is CASRHTPDSVTEAFF. Here the CDR3 DNA reads TGTGCCAGCAGACACACCCCGGACAGTGTCACTGAAGCTTTCTTT.

The table lists this clone with a count of one. The genes are TRBV30 and TRBJ2-7, with 7 bases aligning to TRBD1. The CDR3 is made up of 16 amino acids. The V gene end was trimmed by 3 bases and the J gene end by 0 bases; junction bases not matched to a gene: 11. Germline CDR1 reads GTSNPN; CDR2 reads SVGIG (reference sequence). The CDR3 is CAWRGDRVGSSYEQYF. The CDR3 bases are TGTGCCTGGAGGGGCGACAGGGTCGGATCCTCCTACGAGCAGTACTTC.

This sequence joins TRBV30 and TRBJ2-7; tentative D call: TRBD2 (5 bases). V was pared by 3 bases and J by 2 bases, with 17 bases between. Germline CDR1 reads GTSNPN; CDR2 reads SVGIG (reference sequence). The CDR3 loop spans 15 amino acids. The CDR3 reads CAWREPGTFTYEQYF. DNA of the CDR3: TGTGCCTGGAGAGAACCGGGAACCTTCACCTACGAGCAGTACTTC.

This chain links TRBV6-5 with TRBJ2-3, with D possibly matching TRBD1 (5 bases). The length of the CDR3 is 13 residues. Germline CDR1 is MNHEY and CDR2 is SVGAGI. Deletions cut 4 bases from V and 3 bases from J, with 8 bases between. The DNA for the CDR3 is TGTGCCAGCAGTTGGCGACAGACAGATACGCAGTATTTT. Amino acids: CASSWRQTDTQYF.

The V and J genes are TRBV2 and TRBJ2-2; 9 nucleotides align to TRBD2. J was trimmed by 5 bases and V by 11 bases; bases with no gene match: 12. Germline loops: CDR1 SNHLY, CDR2 FYNNEI. There are 15 residues in the CDR3. CDR3 DNA sequence: TGTGCCTCCAATGAGGCGGGGGGGCGGACCGGGGAGCTGTTTTTT. This translates into CASNEAGGRTGELFF.

This chain links TRBV5-3 with TRBJ2-1; 8 nucleotides agree with TRBD1. TRBV5-3 is treated as an ORF (open reading frame) with a function not yet certain. V dropped 4 bases and J dropped 0; count of bases not matched to a gene: 6. The CDR3 contains 16 residues. CDR3 sequence reads: CARSQDRGSSYNEQFF. CDR3 nucleotide sequence: TGTGCCAGAAGCCAAGACAGGGGTTCCTCCTACAATGAGCAGTTCTTC.

This clone was detected only a few times. The V call is TRBV7-3, the J call TRBJ2-1; 8 positions match TRBD1. Losses at the gene ends were 4 bases for V and 7 bases for J; bases not matched to a gene: 12. The CDR3 runs to 16 residues. Germline V gene data show CDR1 as SGHTA and CDR2 as FQGTGA. The CDR3 DNA follows: TGTGCCAGCAGCTACCAGGGCCCGGGGACAGGAAATGAGCAGTTCTTC. This sequence encodes CASSYQGPGTGNEQFF.

The chain is built from TRBV4-3 and TRBJ1-1; D is ambiguous. The CDR3 loop spans 15 amino acids. CDR1 is LGHNA and CDR2 is YSLEER in the germline V gene. Trimming removed 1 base at V and 3 bases at J, with 12 bases between. In DNA, the CDR3 is TGCGCCAGCAGCCAAGGGAAGGAGACCTACACTGAAGCTTTCTTT. Translation: CASSQGKETYTEAFF.

V is TRBV9 and J is TRBJ2-7, with 9 bases identical to TRBD1. This CDR3 has 15 amino acids. The germline V gene has CDR1 SGDLS and CDR2 YYNGEE. V was clipped by 1 base and J by 1 base; unmatched bases: 3. The DNA of the CDR3 is TGTGCCAGCAGCGTAACCGGGACAGGGTCCTACGAGCAGTACTTC. Its protein product is CASSVTGTGSYEQYF. The whole variable domain, remainder taken from reference TRBV9 and TRBJ2-7, is DSGVTQTPKHLITATGQRVTLRCSPRSGDLSVYWYQQSLDQGLQFLIQYYNGEERAKGNILERFSAQQFPDLHSELNLSSLELGDSALYFCASSVTGTGSYEQYFGPGTRLTVT.

The V and J genes are TRBV2 and TRBJ1-2; D gene uncertain. Trimming shortened V by 6 bases and J by 5 bases, and 16 bases separated the two germline ends. The CDR3 has 14 amino acids. Germline-derived CDR1 and CDR2 are SNHLY and FYNNEI. CDR3 in amino acids: CASRGEPVGYGYTF. The CDR3 DNA reads as TGTGCCAGCAGGGGAGAACCAGTGGGATATGGCTACACCTTC.

This clone showed up just once. The DNA for the CDR3 is TGTGCCAGCAGCTTAGGTTCTATGAACACTGAAGCTTTCTTT. Encoded protein: CASSLGSMNTEAFF. This chain connects TRBV7-2 to TRBJ1-1, with D uncertain. This CDR3 region has 14 residues. V was cut by 1 base and J by 0 bases, with 6 bases left in between. The germline V gene has CDR1 SGHTA and CDR2 FQGNSA.

J is TRBJ2-7 and V is TRBV21-1; whether TRBD1, the table's D call, matches the DNA was not checked. TRBV21-1 is a pseudogene locus. CDR3 length: 18 residues. The CDR3 reads CASSKLMKRQEGRYEQYF. CDR3 in DNA: TGTGCCAGCAGCAAACTTATGAAGAGACAGGAAGGTCGCTACGAGCAGTACTTC.

The J gene is TRBJ1-5, the V gene TRBV20-1, with TRBD1 as a possible D gene (5 bases). From germline, CDR1 is DFQATT and CDR2 SNEGSKA (reference sequence). V lost 7 bases and J lost 6, with 7 bases in between. The CDR3 runs to 10 residues. CDR3 in DNA: TGCAGTGTGGGGGGTCAGCCCCAGCATTTT. It is translated as CSVGGQPQHF.

The chain recombines TRBV18 with TRBJ1-5; TRBD1 agrees at 9 bases. The CDR3 sequence is 15 residues long. J gave up 4 bases and V 4 bases, and 5 bases lay outside the gene matches. Germline V gene data show CDR1 as KGHSH and CDR2 as LQKENI. The CDR3 spells CASSQTGGENQPQHF. The CDR3 DNA reads as TGTGCCAGCTCACAGACAGGGGGAGAAAATCAGCCCCAGCATTTT.

V and J are TRBV7-8 and TRBJ2-2; 11 bases agree with TRBD2. The CDR3 spans 17 residues. Trimming removed 2 bases from V and 4 bases from J; junction bases left unmatched: 6. The V gene's germline CDR1 is SGHVS and CDR2 FQNEAQ. CDR3 DNA: TGTGCCAGCAGCTTACGGACTAGCGGGTATTTCACCGGGGAGCTGTTTTTT. The encoded protein is CASSLRTSGYFTGELFF.

The chain recombines TRBV19 with TRBJ1-1; D gene ambiguous. This CDR3 has 13 residues. V was trimmed by 3 bases and J by 11 bases, leaving 16 bases between them. CDR1 and CDR2 (germline): LNHDA, SQIVND (reference sequence). The CDR3 is CASSMTTNSHAFF. Written as DNA, the CDR3 is TGTGCCAGTAGTATGACGACAAATTCTCACGCTTTCTTT. Filled out from reference TRBV19 and TRBJ1-1, the complete variable domain reads DGGITQSPKYLFRKEGQNVTLSCEQNLNHDAMYWYRQDPGQGLRLIYYSQIVNDFQKGDIAEGYSVSREKKESFPLTVTSAQKNPTAFYLCASSMTTNSHAFFGQGTRLTVV.